This TCR beta chain was captured by sequencing in a study of early T cells in non-severe SARS-CoV-2 infection. Overall study context: Sequencing of unsorted whole blood was done on bulk RNA, leaving chains unpaired. Study observations and caveats: There was a bias toward anti-spike CD8 responses in VDJdb matching, which missed private and CD4 specificities.

This clonotype came up many times. Its target is not known. Per the germline V gene, CDR1 is SGHNT and CDR2 is YYREEE (reference sequence). There are 13 residues in the CDR3. V was clipped by 0 bases and J by 6 bases; unmatched bases: 3. Individual cDNA molecules were tagged with unique molecular identifiers. TCRdb processed the 5' RACE reads anew with MiXCR; each CDR3 protein has one entry. The sample lists tens of thousands of distinct CDR3 sequences, over 3.5% occurring once. The clonotype originates from an adult who was a healthcare worker with PCR-confirmed SARS-CoV-2 infection or an uninfected control (not recorded which). Material for sequencing was whole blood. The chain carries TRBV5-4 and TRBJ2-7; 7 bases are a match to TRBD2. The CDR3 DNA reads as TGTGCCAGCAGCTTGGAGCGGGGAGGCGAGCAGTACTTC. Translated, it gives CASSLERGGEQYF.